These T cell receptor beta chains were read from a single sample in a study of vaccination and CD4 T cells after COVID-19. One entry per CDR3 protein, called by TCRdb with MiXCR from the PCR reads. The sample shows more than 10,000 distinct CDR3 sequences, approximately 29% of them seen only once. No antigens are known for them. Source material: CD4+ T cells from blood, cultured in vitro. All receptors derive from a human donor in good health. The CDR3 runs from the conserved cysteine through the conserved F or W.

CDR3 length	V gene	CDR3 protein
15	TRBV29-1	CSVVRGTGSTDTQYF
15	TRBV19	CASSIGRYSNQPQHF
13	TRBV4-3	CASSQDRYWGYTF
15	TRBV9	CASSVMAGGNSPLHF
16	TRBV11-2	CASSLERGTGANVLTF
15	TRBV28	CASRYRDRWPYEQYF
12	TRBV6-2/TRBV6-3	CASSKAVSEQYF
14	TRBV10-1	CASSESTDNSPLHF
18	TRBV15	CATSRGLAGRTWQETQYF
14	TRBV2	CASRGTSGSFEQFF
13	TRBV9	CASSAGSQETQYF
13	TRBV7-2	CASSRTAQETQYF
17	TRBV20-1	CSAPPLVGGLTNQPQHF
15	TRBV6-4	CASSPTSGSNNEQFF
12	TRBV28	CASGGLPEKLFF
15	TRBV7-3	CASSLLAGQGYGYTF
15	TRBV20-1	CSASPTGSSYNEQFF
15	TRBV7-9	CASTIIGSGANVLTF
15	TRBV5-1	CASSRSGGSEDGYTF
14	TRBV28	CASSLSGGNQPQHF
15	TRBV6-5	CASSYSSAGSYGYTF
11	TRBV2	CASSVGETQYF
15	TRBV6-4	CASSDGPAGAGELFF
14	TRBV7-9	CASSSAGTGGEAFF
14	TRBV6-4	CASSDGTSTDTQYF
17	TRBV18	CASSPRGGRGVGTEAFF
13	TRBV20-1	CSARKGANYGYTF
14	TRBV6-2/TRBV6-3	CASSYGTSGYEQYF
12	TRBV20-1	CSAVRVNTEAFF
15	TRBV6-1	CASSPFRAGYNEQFF
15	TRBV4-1	CASSQVGKRHTEAFF